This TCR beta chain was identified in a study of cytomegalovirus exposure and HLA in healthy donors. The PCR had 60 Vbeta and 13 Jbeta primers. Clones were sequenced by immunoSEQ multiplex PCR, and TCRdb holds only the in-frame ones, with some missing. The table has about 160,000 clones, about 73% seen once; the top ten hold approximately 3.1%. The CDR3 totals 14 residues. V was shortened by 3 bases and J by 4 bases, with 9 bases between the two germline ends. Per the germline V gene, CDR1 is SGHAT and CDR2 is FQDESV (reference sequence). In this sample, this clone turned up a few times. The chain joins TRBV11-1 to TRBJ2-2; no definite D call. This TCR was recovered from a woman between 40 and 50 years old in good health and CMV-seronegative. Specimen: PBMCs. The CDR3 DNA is TGTGCCAGCAGCTTGGGCCACCCCACCGGGGAGCTGTTTTTT. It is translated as CASSLGHPTGELFF.